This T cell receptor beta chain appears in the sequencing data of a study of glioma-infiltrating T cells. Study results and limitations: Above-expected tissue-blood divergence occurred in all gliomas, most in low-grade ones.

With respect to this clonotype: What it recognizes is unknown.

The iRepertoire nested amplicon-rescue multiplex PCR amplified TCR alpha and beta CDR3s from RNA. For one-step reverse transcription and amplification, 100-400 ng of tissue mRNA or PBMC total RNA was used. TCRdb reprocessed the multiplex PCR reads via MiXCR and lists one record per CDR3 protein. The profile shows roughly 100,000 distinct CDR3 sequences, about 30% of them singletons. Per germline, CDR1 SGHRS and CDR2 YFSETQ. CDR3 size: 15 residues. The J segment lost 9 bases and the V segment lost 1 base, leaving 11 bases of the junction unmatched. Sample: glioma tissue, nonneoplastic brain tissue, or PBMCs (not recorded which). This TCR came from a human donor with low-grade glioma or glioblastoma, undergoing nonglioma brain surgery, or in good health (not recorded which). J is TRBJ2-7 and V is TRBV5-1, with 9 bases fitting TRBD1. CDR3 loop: CASSLSLPGQGAQYF. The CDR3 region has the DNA TGCGCCAGCAGCTTGTCCCTCCCGGGACAGGGAGCGCAGTACTTC.